Given below is one T cell receptor (beta chain) in context. The germline V and J ends were trimmed by 4 bases and 3 bases, with 13 bases remaining between them. This CDR3 region has 14 residues. Germline-derived CDR1 and CDR2 are SGHDT and YYEEEE. Assay used: immunoSEQ multiplex PCR; TCRdb lists only in-frame clones, some missing. The table shows 150,000 to 200,000 clones, with 70% to 90% occurring only once. The sample comes from a study of blood T cell repertoires in COVID-19. Looking at the study overall: Sites across the United States, Italy and Spain contributed samples from acute and convalescent COVID-19.

The sequenced sample consisted of peripheral blood. This TCR derives from a woman in her twenties or thirties with active or convalescent COVID-19. The chain uses TRBV5-6 and TRBJ2-5; D is perhaps TRBD2 (6 bases). CDR3 nucleotides: TGTGCCAGCAGCCTCCTGACTAGAAAAGAGACCCAGTACTTC. This codes for CASSLLTRKETQYF.